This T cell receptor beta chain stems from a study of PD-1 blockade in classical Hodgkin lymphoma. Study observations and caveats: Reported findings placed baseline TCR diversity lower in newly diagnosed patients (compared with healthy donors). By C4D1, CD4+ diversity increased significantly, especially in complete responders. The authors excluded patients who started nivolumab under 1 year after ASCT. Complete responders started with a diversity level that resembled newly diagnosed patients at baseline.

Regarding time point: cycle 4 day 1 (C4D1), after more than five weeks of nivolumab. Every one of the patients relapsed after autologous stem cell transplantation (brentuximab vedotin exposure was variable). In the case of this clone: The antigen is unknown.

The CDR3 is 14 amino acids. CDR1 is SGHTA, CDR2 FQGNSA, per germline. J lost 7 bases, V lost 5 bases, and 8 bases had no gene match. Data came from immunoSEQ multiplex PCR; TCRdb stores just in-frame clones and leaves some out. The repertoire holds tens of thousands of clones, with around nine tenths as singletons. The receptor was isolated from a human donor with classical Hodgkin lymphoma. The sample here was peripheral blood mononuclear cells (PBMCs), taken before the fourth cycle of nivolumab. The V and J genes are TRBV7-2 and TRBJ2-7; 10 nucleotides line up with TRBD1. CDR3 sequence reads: CASSQTGTGVEQYF. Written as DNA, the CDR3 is TGTGCCAGCAGCCAAACCGGGACAGGGGTTGAGCAGTACTTC.